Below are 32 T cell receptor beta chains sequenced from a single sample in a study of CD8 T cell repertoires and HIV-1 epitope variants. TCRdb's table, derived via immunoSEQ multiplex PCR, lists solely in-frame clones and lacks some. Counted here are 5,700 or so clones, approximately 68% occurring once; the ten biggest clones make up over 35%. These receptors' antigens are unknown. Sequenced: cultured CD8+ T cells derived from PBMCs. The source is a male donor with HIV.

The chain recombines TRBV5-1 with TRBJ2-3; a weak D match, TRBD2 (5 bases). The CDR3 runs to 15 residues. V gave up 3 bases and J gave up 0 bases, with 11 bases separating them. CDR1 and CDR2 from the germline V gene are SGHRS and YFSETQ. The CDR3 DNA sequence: TGCGCCAGCAGCTCGGGGAGATCTAGCACAGATACGCAGTATTTT. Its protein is CASSSGRSSTDTQYF. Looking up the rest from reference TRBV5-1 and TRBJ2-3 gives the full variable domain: KAGVTQTPRYLIKTRGQQVTLSCSPISGHRSVSWYQQTPGQGLQFLFEYFSETQRNKGNFPGRFSGRQFSNSRSEMNVSTLELGDSALYLCASSSGRSSTDTQYFGPGTRLTVL.

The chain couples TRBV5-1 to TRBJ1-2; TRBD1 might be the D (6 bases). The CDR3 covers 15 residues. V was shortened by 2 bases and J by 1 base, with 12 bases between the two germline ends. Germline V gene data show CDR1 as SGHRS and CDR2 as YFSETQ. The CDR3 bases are TGCGCCAGCAGCTTCAGGGGCCTGGGTAACTATGGCTACACCTTC. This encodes CASSFRGLGNYGYTF.

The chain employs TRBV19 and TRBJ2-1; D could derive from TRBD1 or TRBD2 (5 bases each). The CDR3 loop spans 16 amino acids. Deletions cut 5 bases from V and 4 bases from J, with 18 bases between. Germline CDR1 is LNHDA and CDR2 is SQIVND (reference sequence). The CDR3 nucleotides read TGTGCCAGTAGTGCAGCCTGGGGCGGGCGTTACAATGAGCAGTTCTTC. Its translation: CASSAAWGGRYNEQFF.

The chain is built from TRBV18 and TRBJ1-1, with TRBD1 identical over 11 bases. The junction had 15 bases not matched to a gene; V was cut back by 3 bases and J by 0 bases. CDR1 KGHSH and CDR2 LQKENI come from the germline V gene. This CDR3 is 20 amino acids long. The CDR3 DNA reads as TGTGCCAGCTCACCGTTTCCCGGCGGACAGGGGGCGACCATGAACACTGAAGCTTTCTTT. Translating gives CASSPFPGGQGATMNTEAFF.

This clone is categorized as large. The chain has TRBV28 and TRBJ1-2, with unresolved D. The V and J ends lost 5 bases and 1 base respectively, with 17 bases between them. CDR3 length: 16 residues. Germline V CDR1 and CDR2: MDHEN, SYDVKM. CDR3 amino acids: CASSLMPLDYNYGYTF. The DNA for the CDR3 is TGTGCCAGCAGTCTCATGCCCCTGGACTATAACTATGGCTACACCTTC.

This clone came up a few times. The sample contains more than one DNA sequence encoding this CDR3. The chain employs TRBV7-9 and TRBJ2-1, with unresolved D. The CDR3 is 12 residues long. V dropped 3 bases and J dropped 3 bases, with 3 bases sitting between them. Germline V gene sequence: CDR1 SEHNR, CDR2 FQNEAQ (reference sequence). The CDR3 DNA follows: TGTGCCAGCAGCTTGGGCTACAATGAGCAGTTCTTC. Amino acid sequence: CASSLGYNEQFF.

The CDR3 is CASSSTTTSGNNTGELFF. CDR3 coding DNA: TGTGCCAGCAGTTCAACGACAACTAGCGGGAACAACACCGGGGAGCTGTTTTTT. The rearrangement uses TRBV27 and TRBJ2-2; 10 bases line up with TRBD2. J gave up 2 bases and V 4 bases, and 10 bases lay outside the gene matches. The CDR3 is 18 residues long. In germline, CDR1 is MNHEY, CDR2 SMNVEV (reference sequence).

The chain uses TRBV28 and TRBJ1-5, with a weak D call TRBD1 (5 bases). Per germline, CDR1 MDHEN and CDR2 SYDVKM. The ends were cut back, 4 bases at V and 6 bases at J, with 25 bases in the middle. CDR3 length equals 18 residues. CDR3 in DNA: TGTGCCAGCAGTTGGGGTACGGAAAACGGGGCAGGAAGTCAGCCCCAGCATTTT. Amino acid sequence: CASSWGTENGAGSQPQHF.

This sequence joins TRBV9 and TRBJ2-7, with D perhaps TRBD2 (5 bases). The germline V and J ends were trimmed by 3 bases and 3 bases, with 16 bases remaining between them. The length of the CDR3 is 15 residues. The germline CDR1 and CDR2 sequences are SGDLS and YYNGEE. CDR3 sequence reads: CASSDDYLGNYEQYF. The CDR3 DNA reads TGTGCCAGCAGCGACGACTACCTTGGGAACTACGAGCAGTACTTC.

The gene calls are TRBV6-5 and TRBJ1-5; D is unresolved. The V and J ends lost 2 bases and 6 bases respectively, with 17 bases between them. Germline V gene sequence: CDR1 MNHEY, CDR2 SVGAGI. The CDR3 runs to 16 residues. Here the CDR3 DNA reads TGTGCCAGCAGTTACCGGTCGGCCGGACCCCTTCAGCCCCAGCATTTT. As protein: CASSYRSAGPLQPQHF.

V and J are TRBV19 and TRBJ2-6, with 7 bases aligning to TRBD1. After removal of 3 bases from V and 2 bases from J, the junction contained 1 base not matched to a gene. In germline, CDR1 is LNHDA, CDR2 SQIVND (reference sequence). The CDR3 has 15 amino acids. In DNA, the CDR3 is TGTGCCAGTAGTATCGGGACAGCTGGGGCCAACGTCCTGACTTTC. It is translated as CASSIGTAGANVLTF.

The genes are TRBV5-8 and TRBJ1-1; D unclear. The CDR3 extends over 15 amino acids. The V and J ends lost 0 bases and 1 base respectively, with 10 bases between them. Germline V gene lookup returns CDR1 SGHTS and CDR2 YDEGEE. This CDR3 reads CASSLVGNRNTEAFF. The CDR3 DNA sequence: TGTGCCAGCAGCTTGGTCGGGAACCGGAACACTGAAGCTTTCTTT.

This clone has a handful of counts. The CDR3 sequence is CASSGDYFYEQYF. CDR3 DNA sequence: TGCGCCAGCAGTGGGGACTATTTTTACGAGCAGTACTTC. The gene calls are TRBV10-1 and TRBJ2-7; 7 nucleotides align to TRBD2. The germline V gene encodes CDR1 WNHNN and CDR2 SYGVQD (reference sequence). The CDR3 covers 13 residues. The V segment lost 4 bases and the J segment 4 bases; nucleotides outside the gene matches: 4.

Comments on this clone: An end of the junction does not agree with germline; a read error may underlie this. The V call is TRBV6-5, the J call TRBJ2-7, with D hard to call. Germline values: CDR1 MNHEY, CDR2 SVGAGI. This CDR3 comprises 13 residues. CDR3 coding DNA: TGTGCCAACAGTTATATGGACCCCTACGAGCAGTACTTC. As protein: CANSYMDPYEQYF.

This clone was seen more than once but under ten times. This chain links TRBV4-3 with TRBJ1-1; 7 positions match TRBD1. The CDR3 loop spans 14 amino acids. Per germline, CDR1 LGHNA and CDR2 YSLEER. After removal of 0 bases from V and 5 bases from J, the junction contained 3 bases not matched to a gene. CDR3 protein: CASSQDSGGTEAFF. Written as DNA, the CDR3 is TGCGCCAGCAGCCAAGACTCAGGGGGGACTGAAGCTTTCTTT.

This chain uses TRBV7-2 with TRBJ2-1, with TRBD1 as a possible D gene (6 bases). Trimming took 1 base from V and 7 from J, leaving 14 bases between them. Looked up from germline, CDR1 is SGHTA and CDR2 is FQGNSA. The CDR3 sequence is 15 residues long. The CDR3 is CASSLGAGDWNEQFF. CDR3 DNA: TGTGCCAGCAGCTTAGGGGCAGGGGATTGGAATGAGCAGTTCTTC.

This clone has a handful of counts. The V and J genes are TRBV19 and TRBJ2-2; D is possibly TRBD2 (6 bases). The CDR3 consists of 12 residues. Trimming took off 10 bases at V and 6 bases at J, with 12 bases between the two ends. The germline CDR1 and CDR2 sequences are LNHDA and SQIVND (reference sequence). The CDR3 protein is CATTWGAGELFF. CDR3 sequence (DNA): TGTGCCACTACCTGGGGGGCCGGGGAGCTGTTTTTT.

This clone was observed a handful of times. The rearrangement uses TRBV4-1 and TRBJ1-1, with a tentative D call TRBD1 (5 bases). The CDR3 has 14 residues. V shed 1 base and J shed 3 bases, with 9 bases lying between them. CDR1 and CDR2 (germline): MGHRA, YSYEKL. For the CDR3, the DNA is TGCGCCAGCAGCCAAGGAGGGGTTGACACTGAAGCTTTCTTT. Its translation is CASSQGGVDTEAFF.

The CDR3 loop is CASSPQGAYYEQYF. The CDR3 nucleotides read TGTGCCAGCAGCCCCCAGGGGGCTTACTACGAGCAGTACTTC. The J gene is TRBJ2-7, the V gene TRBV13, with TRBD1 matching over 8 bases. This CDR3 contains 14 residues. Germline CDR1 reads PRHDT; CDR2 reads FYEKMQ (reference sequence). Unmatched junction bases numbered 6, after V lost 5 bases and J lost 3 bases. Variable domain in full (rest from reference TRBV13 and TRBJ2-7): AAGVIQSPRHLIKEKRETATLKCYPIPRHDTVYWYQQGPGQDPQFLISFYEKMQSDKGSIPDRFSAQQFSDYHSELNMSSLELGDSALYFCASSPQGAYYEQYFGPGTRLTVT.

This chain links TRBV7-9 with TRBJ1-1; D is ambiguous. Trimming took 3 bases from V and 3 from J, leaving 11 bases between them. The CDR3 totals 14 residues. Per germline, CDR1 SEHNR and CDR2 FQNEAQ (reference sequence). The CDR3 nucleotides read TGTGCCAGCAGCTTCTCCGGCCAGGACACTGAAGCTTTCTTT. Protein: CASSFSGQDTEAFF.

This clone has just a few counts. The CDR3 DNA sequence: TGTGCCAGCAGCTTAGATCCGGATGAGCAGTTCTTC. This codes for CASSLDPDEQFF. The chain links TRBV7-9 to TRBJ2-1; D is unresolved. The germline CDR1 and CDR2 sequences are SEHNR and FQNEAQ (reference sequence). V lost 1 base and J lost 8, with 6 bases in between. CDR3 length: 12 amino acids.

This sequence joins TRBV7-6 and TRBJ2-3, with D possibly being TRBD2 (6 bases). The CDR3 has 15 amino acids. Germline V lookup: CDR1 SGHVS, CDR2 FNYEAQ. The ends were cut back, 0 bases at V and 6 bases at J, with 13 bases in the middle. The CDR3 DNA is TGTGCCAGCAGCTTAGCCCCCCGAGCGGGCGATACGCAGTATTTT. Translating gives CASSLAPRAGDTQYF.

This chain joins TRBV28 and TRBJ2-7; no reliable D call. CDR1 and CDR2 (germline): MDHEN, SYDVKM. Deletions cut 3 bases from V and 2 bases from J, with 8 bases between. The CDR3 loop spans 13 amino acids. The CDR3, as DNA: TGTGCCAGCAGTTTCAAGGAGACCTACGAGCAGTACTTC. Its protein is CASSFKETYEQYF.

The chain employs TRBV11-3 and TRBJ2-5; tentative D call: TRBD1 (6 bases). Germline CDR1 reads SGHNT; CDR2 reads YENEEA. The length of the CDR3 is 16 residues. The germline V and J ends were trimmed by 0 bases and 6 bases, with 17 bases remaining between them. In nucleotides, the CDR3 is TGTGCCAGCAGCTTAGAACTGATTTGTGGACAGAAGACCCAGTACTTC. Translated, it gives CASSLELICGQKTQYF.

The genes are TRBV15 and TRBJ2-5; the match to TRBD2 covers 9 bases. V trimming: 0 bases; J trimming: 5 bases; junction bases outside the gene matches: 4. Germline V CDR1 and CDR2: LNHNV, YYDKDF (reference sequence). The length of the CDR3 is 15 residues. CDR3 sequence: CATSRDRLAGETQYF. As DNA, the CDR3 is TGTGCCACCAGCAGAGATAGGCTAGCGGGGGAGACCCAGTACTTC. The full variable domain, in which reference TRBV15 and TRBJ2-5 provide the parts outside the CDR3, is DAMVIQNPRYQVTQFGKPVTLSCSQTLNHNVMYWYQQKSSQAPKLLFHYYDKDFNNEADTPDNFQSRRPNTSFCFLDIRSPGLGDTAMYLCATSRDRLAGETQYFGPGTRLLVL.

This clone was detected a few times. The CDR3, as DNA: TGTGCCAGCAGTTCCGCTGTCGGGGTCTCCTACAATGAGCAGTTCTTC. Protein product: CASSSAVGVSYNEQFF. The chain has TRBV6-5 and TRBJ2-1, with D possibly being TRBD2 (5 bases). The germline gives CDR1 MNHEY, CDR2 SVGAGI. With 4 bases removed from V and 0 bases from J, the gap between germline ends came to 13 bases. The CDR3 consists of 16 residues.

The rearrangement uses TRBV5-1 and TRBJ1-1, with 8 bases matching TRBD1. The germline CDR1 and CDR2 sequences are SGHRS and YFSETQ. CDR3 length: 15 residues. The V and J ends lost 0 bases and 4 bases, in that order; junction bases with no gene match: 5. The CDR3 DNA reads TGCGCCAGCAGCTTGGGACAGGGGCTCTTCACTGAAGCTTTCTTT. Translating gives CASSLGQGLFTEAFF.

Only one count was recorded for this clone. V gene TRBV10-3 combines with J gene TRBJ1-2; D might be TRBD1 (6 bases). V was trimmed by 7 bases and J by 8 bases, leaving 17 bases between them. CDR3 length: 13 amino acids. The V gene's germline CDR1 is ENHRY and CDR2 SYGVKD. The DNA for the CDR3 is TGTGCCATCATCATTCCACAGGGTAACGGCTACACCTTC. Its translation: CAIIIPQGNGYTF.

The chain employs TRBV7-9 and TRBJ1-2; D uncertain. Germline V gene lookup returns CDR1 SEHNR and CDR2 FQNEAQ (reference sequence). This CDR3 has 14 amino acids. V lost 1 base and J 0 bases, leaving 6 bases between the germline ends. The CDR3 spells CASSLGETNYGYTF. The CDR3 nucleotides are TGTGCCAGCAGCTTAGGAGAAACTAACTATGGCTACACCTTC.

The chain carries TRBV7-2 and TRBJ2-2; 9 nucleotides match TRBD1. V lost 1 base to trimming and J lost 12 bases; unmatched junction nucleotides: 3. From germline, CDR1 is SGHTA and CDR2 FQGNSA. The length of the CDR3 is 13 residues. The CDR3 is CASSLVGQGQLFF. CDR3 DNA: TGTGCCAGCAGCTTAGTGGGACAGGGTCAGCTGTTTTTT.

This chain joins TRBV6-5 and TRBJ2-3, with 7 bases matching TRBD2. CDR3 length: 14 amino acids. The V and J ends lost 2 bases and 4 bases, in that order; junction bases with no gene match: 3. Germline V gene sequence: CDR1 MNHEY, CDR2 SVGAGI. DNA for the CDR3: TGTGCCAGCAGTTACGCGGGAGACGCAGATACGCAGTATTTT. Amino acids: CASSYAGDADTQYF.

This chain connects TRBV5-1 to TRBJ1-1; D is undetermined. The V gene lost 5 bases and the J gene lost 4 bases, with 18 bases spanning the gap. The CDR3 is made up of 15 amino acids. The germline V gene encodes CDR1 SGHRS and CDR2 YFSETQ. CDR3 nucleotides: TGCGCCAGCAGTTTTGGGCCCACCGGAGGCACTGAAGCTTTCTTT. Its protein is CASSFGPTGGTEAFF.